This record looks at one T cell receptor (beta chain) sequence and its context. What it binds is unknown. The data are from a study of shared clonotypes between healthy human individuals. Whole-study findings and limits: Few donors limited the genetic and exposure-history diversity represented. The generation probabilities recorded for non-shared clonotypes fell below those of clonotypes shared by all four donors. Incomplete sequencing of sorted subsets was indicated by rarefaction despite large depth.

Execution of the assay was at deep level. Clones were sequenced by immunoSEQ multiplex PCR, and TCRdb holds only the in-frame ones, with some missing. This sample has roughly 2,300,000 clones; roughly 90% occur once, and the top ten carry around 0.4%. This receptor was identified in a man younger than 35 in good health. Some clones in this sample may be carry-over from other donors' samples. Sequencing was carried out using naive CD4+ T cells from PBMCs. The subset was: CD45RA+ positively selected.

DNA for the CDR3: TGTGCCAGCAGGAGACAGGGTACTGAAGCTTTCTTT. The encoded protein is CASRRQGTEAFF. The gene calls are TRBV28 and TRBJ1-1; 7 bases match TRBD1. Trimming removed 6 bases from V and 5 bases from J; junction bases left unmatched: 3. The CDR3 consists of 12 residues. CDR1 and CDR2 from the germline V gene are MDHEN and SYDVKM.